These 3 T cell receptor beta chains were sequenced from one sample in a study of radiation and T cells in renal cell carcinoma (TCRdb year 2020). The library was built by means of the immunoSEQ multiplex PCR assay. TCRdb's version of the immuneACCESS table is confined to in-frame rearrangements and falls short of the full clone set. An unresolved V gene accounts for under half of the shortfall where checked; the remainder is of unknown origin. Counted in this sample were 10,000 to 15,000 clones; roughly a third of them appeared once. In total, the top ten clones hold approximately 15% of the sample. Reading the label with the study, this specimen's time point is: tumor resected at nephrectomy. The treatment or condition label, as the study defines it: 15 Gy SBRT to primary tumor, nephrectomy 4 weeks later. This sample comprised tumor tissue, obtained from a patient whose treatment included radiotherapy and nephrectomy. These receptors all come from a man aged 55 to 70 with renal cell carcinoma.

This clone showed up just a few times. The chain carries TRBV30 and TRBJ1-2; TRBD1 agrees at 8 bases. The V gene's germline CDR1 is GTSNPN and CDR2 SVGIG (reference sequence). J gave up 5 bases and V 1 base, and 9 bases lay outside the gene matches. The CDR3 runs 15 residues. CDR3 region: CAWSAPGGGGYGYTF. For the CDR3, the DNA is TGTGCCTGGAGTGCCCCAGGGGGCGGTGGATATGGCTACACCTTC.

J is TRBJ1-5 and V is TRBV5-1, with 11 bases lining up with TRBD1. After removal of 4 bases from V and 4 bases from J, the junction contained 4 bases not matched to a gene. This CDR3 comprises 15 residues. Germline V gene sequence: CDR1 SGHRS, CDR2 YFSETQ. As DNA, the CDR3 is TGCGCCAGCAGCACGGGACAGGGGGATAATCAGCCCCAGCATTTT. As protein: CASSTGQGDNQPQHF.

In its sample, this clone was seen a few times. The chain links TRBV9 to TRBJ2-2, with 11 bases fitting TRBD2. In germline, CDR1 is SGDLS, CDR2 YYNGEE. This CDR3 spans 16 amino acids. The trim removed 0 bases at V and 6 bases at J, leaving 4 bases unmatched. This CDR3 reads CASSVASGRFPGELFF. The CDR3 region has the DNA TGTGCCAGCAGCGTAGCTAGCGGGAGGTTCCCCGGGGAGCTGTTTTTT.